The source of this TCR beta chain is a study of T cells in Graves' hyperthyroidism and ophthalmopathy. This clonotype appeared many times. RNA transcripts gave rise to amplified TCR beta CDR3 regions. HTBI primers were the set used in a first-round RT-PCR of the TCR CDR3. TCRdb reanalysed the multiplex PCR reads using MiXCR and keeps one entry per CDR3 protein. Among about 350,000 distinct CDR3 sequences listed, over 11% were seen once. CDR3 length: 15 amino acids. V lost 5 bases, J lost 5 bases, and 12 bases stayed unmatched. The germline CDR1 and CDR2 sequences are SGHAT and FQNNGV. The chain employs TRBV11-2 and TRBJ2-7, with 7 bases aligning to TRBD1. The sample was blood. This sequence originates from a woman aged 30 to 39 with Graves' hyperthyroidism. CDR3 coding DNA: TGTGCCAGCAGCCCTCACAGGGGTTTGCATAACGAGCAGTACTTC. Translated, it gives CASSPHRGLHNEQYF.